What follows describes a single T cell receptor (beta chain). V dropped 6 bases and J dropped 1; count of bases not matched to a gene: 7. The germline V gene encodes CDR1 SNHLY and CDR2 FYNNEI. The CDR3 runs 15 residues. The entry originates in a study of blood T cell repertoires in COVID-19. Measured with immunoSEQ multiplex PCR; TCRdb has only the in-frame clones, and not every one. The profile shows 45,000 to 55,000 clones, 82% of them singletons. The Seattle patients joined while their infection was active and were tracked longitudinally afterward. The V call is TRBV2, the J call TRBJ2-3; 7 bases are a match to TRBD1. The sample taken for sequencing was peripheral blood. This receptor was taken from a man at least 80 years old with COVID-19, enrolled during active disease. CDR3 region: CASSGDRVGTDTQYF. In DNA form, the CDR3 reads TGTGCCAGCAGCGGGGACAGAGTTGGCACAGATACGCAGTATTTT.